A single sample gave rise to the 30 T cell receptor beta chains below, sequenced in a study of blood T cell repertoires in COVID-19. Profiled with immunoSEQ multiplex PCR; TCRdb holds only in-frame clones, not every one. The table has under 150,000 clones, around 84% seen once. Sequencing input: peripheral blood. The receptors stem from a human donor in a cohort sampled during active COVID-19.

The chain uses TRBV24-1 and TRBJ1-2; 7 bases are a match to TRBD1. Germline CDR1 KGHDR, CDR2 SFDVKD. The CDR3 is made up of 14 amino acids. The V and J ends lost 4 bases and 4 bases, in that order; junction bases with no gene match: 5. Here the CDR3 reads CATSDPTGPYGYTF. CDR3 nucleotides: TGTGCCACCAGTGACCCGACAGGGCCCTATGGCTACACCTTC.

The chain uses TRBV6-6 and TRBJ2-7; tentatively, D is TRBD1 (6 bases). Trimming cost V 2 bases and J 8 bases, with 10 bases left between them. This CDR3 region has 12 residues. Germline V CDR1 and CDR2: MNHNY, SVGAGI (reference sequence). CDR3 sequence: CASSYPQGKQYF. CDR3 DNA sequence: TGTGCCAGCAGTTACCCCCAGGGGAAGCAGTACTTC.

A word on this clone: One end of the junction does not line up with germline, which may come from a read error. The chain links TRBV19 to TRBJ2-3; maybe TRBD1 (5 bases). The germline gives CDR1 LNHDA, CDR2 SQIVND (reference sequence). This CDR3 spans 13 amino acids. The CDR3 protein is CASSKGFTDTQYF. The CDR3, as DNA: TGTGCCAGCAGTAAGGGGTTCACAGATACGCAGTATTTT.

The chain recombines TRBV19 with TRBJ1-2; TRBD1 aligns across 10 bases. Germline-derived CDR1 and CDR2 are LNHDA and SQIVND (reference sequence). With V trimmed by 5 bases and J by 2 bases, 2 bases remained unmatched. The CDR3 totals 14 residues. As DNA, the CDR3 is TGTGCCAGTAGTGCGGGACAGGGGAACTATGGCTACACCTTC. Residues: CASSAGQGNYGYTF.

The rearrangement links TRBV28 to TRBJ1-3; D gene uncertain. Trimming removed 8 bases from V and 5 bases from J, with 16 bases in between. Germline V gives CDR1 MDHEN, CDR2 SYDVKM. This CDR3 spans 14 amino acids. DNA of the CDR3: TGTGCCAGCCGGGCGGGAGCAAAACGAAACACCATATATTTT. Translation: CASRAGAKRNTIYF.

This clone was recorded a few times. In DNA form, the CDR3 reads TGTGCCAGCAGTTCCCCTAGTTTCAATCAGCCCCAGCATTTT. It is translated as CASSSPSFNQPQHF. The gene calls are TRBV28 and TRBJ1-5; D call uncertain. There are 14 residues in the CDR3. The V and J ends lost 4 bases and 3 bases respectively, with 10 bases between them. Germline values: CDR1 MDHEN, CDR2 SYDVKM.

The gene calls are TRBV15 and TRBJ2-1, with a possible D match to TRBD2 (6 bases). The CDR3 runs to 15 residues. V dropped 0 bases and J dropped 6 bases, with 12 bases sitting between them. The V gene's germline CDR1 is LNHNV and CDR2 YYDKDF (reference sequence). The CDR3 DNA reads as TGTGCCACCAGCAGAGATGGGGGACTTACCAATGAGCAGTTCTTC. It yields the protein CATSRDGGLTNEQFF.

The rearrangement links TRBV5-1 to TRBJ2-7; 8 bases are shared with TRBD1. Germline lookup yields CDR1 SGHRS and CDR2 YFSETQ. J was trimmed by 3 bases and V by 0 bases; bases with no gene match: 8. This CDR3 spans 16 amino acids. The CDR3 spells CASSLAGQGRLYEQYF. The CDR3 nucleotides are TGCGCCAGCAGCTTGGCCGGACAGGGTAGGCTCTACGAGCAGTACTTC.

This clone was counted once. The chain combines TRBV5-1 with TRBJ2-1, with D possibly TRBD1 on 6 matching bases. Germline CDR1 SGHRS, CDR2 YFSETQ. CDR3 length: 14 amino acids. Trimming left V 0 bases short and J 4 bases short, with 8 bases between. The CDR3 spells CASSLGGGYNEQFF. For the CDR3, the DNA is TGCGCCAGCAGCTTGGGAGGGGGTTACAATGAGCAGTTCTTC. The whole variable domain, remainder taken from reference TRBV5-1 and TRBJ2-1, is KAGVTQTPRYLIKTRGQQVTLSCSPISGHRSVSWYQQTPGQGLQFLFEYFSETQRNKGNFPGRFSGRQFSNSRSEMNVSTLELGDSALYLCASSLGGGYNEQFFGPGTRLTVL.

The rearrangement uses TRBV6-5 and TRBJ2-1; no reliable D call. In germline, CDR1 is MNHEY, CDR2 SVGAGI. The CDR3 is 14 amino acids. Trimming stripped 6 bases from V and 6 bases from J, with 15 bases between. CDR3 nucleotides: TGTGCCAGCAGATCGACACCGGCGAGCAATGAGCAGTTCTTC. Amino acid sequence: CASRSTPASNEQFF.

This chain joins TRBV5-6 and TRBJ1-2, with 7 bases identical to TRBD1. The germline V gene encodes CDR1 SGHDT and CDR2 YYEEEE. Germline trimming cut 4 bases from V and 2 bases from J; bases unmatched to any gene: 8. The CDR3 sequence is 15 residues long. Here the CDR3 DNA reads TGTGCCAGCAGCCTTGACAGGGTAGGGAACTATGGCTACACCTTC. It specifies CASSLDRVGNYGYTF.

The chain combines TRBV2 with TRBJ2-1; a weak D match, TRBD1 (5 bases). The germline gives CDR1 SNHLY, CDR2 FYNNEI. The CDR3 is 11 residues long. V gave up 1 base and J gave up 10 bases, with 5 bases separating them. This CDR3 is CASSEGTEQFF. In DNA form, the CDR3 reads TGTGCCAGCAGTGAAGGGACAGAGCAGTTCTTC. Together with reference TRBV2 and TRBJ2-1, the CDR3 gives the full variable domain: EPEVTQTPSHQVTQMGQEVILRCVPISNHLYFYWYRQILGQKVEFLVSFYNNEISEKSEIFDDQFSVERPDGSNFTLKIRSTKLEDSAMYFCASSEGTEQFFGPGTRLTVL.

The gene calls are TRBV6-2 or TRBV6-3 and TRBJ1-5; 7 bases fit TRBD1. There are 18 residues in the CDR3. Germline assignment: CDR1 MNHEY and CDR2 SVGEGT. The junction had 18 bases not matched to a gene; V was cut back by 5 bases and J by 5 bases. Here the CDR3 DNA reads TGTGCCAGCAGTCACAACGTCCCTACAGGGGCGCTCGATCAGCCCCAGCATTTT. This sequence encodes CASSHNVPTGALDQPQHF.

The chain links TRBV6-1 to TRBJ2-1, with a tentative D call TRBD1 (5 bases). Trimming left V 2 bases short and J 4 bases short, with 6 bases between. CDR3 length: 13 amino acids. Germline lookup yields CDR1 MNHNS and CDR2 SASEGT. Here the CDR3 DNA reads TGTGCCAGCAGTGAAACAGGTTACAATGAGCAGTTCTTC. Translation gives CASSETGYNEQFF.

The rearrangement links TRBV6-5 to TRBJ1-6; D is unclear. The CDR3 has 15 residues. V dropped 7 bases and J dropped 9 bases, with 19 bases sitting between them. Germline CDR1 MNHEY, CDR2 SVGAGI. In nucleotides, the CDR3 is TGTGCCAGCACCCTAGGAGGGCCTGAGCGTTCACCCCTCCACTTT. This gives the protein CASTLGGPERSPLHF.

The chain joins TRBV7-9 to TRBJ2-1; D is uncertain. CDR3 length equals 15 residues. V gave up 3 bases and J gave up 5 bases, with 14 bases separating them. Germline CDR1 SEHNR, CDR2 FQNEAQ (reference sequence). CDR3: CASSFPKQTHNEQFF. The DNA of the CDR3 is TGTGCCAGCAGCTTCCCCAAGCAAACCCACAATGAGCAGTTCTTC.

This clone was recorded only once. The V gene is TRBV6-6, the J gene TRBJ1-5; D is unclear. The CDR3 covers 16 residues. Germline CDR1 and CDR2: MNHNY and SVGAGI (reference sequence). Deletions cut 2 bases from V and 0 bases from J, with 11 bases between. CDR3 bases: TGTGCCAGCAGTTACCCCCAGACTAATAGCAATCAGCCCCAGCATTTT. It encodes CASSYPQTNSNQPQHF.

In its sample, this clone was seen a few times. Here the CDR3 reads CASSQDLGRNNSPLHF. Here the CDR3 DNA reads TGTGCCAGCAGCCAAGACCTGGGCAGAAATAATTCACCCCTCCACTTT. The rearrangement joins TRBV14 to TRBJ1-6; no firm D call. CDR1 SGHDN and CDR2 FVKESK come from the germline V gene. V was trimmed by 0 bases and J by 5 bases, leaving 11 bases between them. This CDR3 has 16 amino acids.

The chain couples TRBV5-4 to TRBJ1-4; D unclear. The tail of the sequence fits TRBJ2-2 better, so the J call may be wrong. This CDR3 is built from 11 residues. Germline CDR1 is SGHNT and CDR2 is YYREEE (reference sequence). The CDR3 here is CASSLEEELFF. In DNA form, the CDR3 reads TGTGCCAGCAGCTTGGAAGAGGAGCTGTTTTTT.

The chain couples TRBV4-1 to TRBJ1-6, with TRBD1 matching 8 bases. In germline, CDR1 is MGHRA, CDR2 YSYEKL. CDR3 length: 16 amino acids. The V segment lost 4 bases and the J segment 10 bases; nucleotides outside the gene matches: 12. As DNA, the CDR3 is TGCGCCAGCAGCCCCTGGACAGGGCAAGTCGGATCACCCCTCCACTTT. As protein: CASSPWTGQVGSPLHF.

DNA of the CDR3: TGTGCCAGCAGTTACAGGAGGACAGTTAACACCGGGGAGCTGTTTTTT. Translation: CASSYRRTVNTGELFF. The chain joins TRBV6-2 or TRBV6-3 to TRBJ2-2; D might be TRBD1 (6 bases). Germline V gene sequence: CDR1 MNHEY, CDR2 SVGEGT. This CDR3 is 16 amino acids long. Trimming shortened V by 2 bases and J by 2 bases, and 12 bases separated the two germline ends.

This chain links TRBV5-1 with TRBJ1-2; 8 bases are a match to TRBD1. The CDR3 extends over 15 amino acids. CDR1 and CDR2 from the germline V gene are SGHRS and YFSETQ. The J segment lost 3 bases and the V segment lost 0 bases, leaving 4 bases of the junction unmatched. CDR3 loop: CASSLDSGGDYGYTF. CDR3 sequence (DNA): TGCGCCAGCAGCTTGGATTCAGGGGGCGACTATGGCTACACCTTC. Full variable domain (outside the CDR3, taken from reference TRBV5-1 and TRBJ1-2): KAGVTQTPRYLIKTRGQQVTLSCSPISGHRSVSWYQQTPGQGLQFLFEYFSETQRNKGNFPGRFSGRQFSNSRSEMNVSTLELGDSALYLCASSLDSGGDYGYTFGSGTRLTVV.

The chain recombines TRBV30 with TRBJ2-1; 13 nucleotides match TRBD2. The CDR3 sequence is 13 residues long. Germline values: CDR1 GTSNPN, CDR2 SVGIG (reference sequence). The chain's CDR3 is CARLAGGYNEQFF. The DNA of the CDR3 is TGTGCAAGACTAGCGGGGGGCTACAATGAGCAGTTCTTC.

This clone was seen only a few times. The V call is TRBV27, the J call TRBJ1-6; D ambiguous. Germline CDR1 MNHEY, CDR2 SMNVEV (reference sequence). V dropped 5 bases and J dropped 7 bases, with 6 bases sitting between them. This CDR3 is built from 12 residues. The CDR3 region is CASSPVNSPLHF. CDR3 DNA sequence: TGTGCCAGCAGTCCGGTGAATTCACCCCTCCACTTT.

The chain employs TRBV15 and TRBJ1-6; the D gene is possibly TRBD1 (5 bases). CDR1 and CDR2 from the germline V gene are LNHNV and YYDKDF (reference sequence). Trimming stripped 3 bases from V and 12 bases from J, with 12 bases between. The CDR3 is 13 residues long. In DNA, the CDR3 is TGTGCCACCAGCAGGGACAAACAAGGACCCCTCCACTTT. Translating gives CATSRDKQGPLHF.

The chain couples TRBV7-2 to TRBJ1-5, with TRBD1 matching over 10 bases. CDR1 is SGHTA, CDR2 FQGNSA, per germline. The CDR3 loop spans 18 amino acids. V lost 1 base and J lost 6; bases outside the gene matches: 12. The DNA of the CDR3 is TGTGCCAGCAGCTTAGTTTCCCCGGGACAGGGGAATAGTCAGCCCCAGCATTTT. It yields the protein CASSLVSPGQGNSQPQHF.

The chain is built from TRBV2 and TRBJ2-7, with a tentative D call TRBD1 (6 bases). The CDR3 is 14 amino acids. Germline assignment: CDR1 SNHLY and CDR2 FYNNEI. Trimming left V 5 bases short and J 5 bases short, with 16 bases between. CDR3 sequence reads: CASSSGHSQNEQYF. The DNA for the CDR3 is TGTGCCAGCAGTTCGGGACACAGTCAGAACGAGCAGTACTTC. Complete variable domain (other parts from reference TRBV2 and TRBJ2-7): EPEVTQTPSHQVTQMGQEVILRCVPISNHLYFYWYRQILGQKVEFLVSFYNNEISEKSEIFDDQFSVERPDGSNFTLKIRSTKLEDSAMYFCASSSGHSQNEQYFGPGTRLTVT.

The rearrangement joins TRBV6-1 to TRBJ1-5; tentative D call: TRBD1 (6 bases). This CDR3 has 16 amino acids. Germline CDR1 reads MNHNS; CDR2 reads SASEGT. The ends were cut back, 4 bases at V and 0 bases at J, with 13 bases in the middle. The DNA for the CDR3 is TGTGCCAGCAGTGTTAGACAGGTTTATAGCAATCAGCCCCAGCATTTT. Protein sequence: CASSVRQVYSNQPQHF.

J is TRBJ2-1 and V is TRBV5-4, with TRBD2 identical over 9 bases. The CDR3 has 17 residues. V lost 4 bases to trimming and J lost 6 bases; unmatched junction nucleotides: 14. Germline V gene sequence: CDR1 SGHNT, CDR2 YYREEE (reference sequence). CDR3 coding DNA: TGTGCCAGCAGCCGGAACTTGTGGCTAGCGGGGCGCAATGAGCAGTTCTTC. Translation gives CASSRNLWLAGRNEQFF.

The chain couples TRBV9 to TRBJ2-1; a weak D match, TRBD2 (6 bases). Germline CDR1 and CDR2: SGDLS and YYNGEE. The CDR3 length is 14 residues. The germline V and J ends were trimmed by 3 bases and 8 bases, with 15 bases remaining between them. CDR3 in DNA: TGTGCCAGCAGCGCTCAGACTAGTAGGGATGAGCAGTTCTTC. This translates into CASSAQTSRDEQFF. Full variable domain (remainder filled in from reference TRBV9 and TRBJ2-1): DSGVTQTPKHLITATGQRVTLRCSPRSGDLSVYWYQQSLDQGLQFLIQYYNGEERAKGNILERFSAQQFPDLHSELNLSSLELGDSALYFCASSAQTSRDEQFFGPGTRLTVL.